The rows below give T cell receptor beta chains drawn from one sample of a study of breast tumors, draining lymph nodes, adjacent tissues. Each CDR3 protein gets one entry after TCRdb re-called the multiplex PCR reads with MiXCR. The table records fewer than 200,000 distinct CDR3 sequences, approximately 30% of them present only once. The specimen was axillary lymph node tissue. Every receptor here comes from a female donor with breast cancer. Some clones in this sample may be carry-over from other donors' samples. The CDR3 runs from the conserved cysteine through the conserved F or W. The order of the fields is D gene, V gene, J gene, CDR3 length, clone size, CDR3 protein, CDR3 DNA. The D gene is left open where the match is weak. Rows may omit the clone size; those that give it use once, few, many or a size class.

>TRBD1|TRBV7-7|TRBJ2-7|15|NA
CASSLGKGGYNEQYF
TGTGCTAGCAGCTTAGGAAAAGGGGGCTACAACGAGCAGTACTTC
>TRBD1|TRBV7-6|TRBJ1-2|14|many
CASSPNRDSAGYTF
TGTGCCAGCAGCCCGAACCGGGACAGTGCTGGCTACACCTTC
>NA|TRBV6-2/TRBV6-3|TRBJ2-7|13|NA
CASRHVLGHEQYF
TGTGCCAGCAGGCATGTCTTGGGACACGAGCAGTATTTC
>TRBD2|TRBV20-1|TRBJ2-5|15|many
CSVTAGRGELETQYF
TGCAGTGTAACGGCCGGGAGGGGCGAGTTAGAGACCCAGTACTTC
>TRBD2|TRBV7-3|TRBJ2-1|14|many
CASSFSGGPDEQFF
TGTGCCAGCAGCTTTAGCGGGGGGCCCGATGAGCAGTTCTTC
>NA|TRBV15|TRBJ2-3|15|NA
CATSRATYRADTQYF
TGTGCCACCAGCAGGGCCACGTATCGCGCAGATACGCAGTATTTT
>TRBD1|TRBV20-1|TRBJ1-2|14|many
CSATLGTASAGYTF
TGCAGTGCTACCCTTGGGACAGCCAGTGCGGGCTACACCTTC
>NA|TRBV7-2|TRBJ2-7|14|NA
CASSLAGGPGGQYF
TGTGCCAGCAGCTTAGCGGGGGGGCCGGGGGGGCAGTACTTC
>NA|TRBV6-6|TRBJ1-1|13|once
CASSDSVSTEAFF
TGTGCCAGCAGTGACAGCGTCAGTACTGAAGCTTTCTTT
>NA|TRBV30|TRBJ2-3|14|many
CAWDLSLGVDTQYF
TGTGCCTGGGACCTTTCTTTGGGGGTGGATACGCAGTATTTT
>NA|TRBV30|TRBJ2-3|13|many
CAWEGGGTDTQYF
TGTGCCTGGGAGGGGGGAGGCACAGATACGCAGTATTTT
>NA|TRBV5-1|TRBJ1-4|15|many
CASSLTGMTNEKLFF
TGCGCCAGCAGCTTGACAGGGATGACTAATGAAAAACTGTTTTTT
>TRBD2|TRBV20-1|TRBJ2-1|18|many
CSARVPPWRGGLKDEQFF
TGCAGTGCTAGAGTTCCCCCCTGGCGGGGGGGACTTAAGGATGAGCAGTTCTTC
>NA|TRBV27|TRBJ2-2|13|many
CASSFFRTGELFF
TGTGCCAGCAGTTTCTTTCGTACCGGGGAGCTGTTTTTT
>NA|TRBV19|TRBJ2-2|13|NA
CASSFYRVPELFF
TGTGCCAGTAGTTTCTACAGGGTACCGGAGCTGTTTTTT
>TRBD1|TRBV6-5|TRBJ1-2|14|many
CASGRQGGGYGYTF
TGTGCCAGCGGACGACAGGGGGGCGGCTATGGCTACACCTTC
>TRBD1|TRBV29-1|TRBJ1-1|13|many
CSVGVEGAGEAFF
TGCAGCGTTGGGGTGGAGGGGGCCGGTGAAGCTTTCTTT
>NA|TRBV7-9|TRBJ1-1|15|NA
CASSARPDPNTEAFF
TGTGCCAGCAGCGCCCGACCTGACCCGAACACTGAAGCTTTCTTT
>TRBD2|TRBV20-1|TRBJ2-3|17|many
CSARGGGTSGSSDTQYF
TGCAGTGCTAGAGGGGGGGGGACTAGCGGGAGCAGCGATACGCAGTATTTT
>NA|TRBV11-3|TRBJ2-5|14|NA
CAGRKGVFQETQYF
TGTGCCGGCAGGAAAGGAGTATTTCAAGAGACCCAGTACTTC
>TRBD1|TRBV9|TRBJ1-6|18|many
CASSVATSGTGYNSPLHF
TGTGCCAGCAGCGTAGCTACGTCGGGGACAGGGTATAATTCACCCCTCCACTTT
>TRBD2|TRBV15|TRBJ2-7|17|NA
CATSNLAGGPLVYERYF
TGTGCCACCAGCAATCTAGCGGGAGGGCCTCTCGTCTACGAGCGGTACTTC
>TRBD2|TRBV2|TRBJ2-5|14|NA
CALSTSGGEETQYF
TGTGCTTTGTCGACTAGCGGGGGGGAAGAGACCCAGTACTTC
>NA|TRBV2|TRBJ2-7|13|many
CASKGGATYEQYF
TGTGCCAGCAAAGGCGGGGCAACCTACGAGCAGTACTTC
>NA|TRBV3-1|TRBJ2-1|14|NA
CASSHAGSYNEQFF
TGTGCCAGCAGCCACGCGGGGTCCTACAATGAGCAGTTCTTC
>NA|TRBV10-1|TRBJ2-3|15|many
CASSGEAGTIDTQYF
TGCGCCAGCAGTGGAGAGGCAGGGACGATAGATACGCAGTATTTT
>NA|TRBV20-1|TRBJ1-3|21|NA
CSARDKGEAISMRVSGNTIYF
TGCAGTGCTAGAGATAAGGGGGAGGCGATCTCTATGCGGGTGTCTGGAAACACCATATATTTT
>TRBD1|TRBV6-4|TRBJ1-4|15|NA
CASSPVGQGREKLFF
TGTGCCAGCAGTCCCGTGGGACAGGGTCGCGAAAAACTGTTTTTT
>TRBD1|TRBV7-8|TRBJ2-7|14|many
CASSWTGGAYEQYF
TGTGCCAGCAGCTGGACAGGGGGCGCCTACGAGCAGTACTTC
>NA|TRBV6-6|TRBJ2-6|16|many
CASRSTRGFGANVLTF
TGTGCCAGCAGATCAACCAGGGGTTTTGGGGCCAACGTCCTGACTTTC
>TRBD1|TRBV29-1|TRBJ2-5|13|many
CSVEPGQGETQYF
TGCAGCGTTGAACCGGGACAGGGAGAGACCCAGTACTTC
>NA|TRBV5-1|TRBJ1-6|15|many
CASSSRTDRGSPLHF
TGCGCCAGCAGCTCCCGAACCGATCGGGGTTCACCCCTCCACTTT
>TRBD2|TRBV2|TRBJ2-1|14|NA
CASLGLAVNNEQFF
TGTGCCAGCTTGGGACTAGCGGTCAACAATGAGCAGTTCTTC
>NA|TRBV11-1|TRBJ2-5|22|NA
CASSFYICSARDLDRDQETQYF
NA
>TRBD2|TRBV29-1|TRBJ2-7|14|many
CSVRLSGGTYEQYF
TGCAGCGTAAGACTAAGCGGGGGTACCTACGAGCAGTACTTC
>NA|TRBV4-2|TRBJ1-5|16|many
CASSPPPEGWYQPQHF
TGTGCCAGCAGCCCCCCTCCGGAAGGGTGGTACCAGCCCCAGCATTTT
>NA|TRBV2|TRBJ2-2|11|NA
CASSRQGELFF
TGTGCCAGCAGCAGACAGGGGGAGCTGTTTTTT
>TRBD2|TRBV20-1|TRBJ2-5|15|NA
CSARRGGKGEGTQYF
TGCAGTGCCCGTCGGGGGGGGAAAGGGGAGGGGACCCAGTACTTC
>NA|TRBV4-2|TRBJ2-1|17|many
CASSQEVAPRSYNEQFF
TGTGCCAGCAGCCAAGAGGTAGCGCCTCGCTCCTACAATGAGCAGTTCTTC
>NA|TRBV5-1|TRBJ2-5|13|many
CASREGGSETQYF
TGCGCCAGCAGAGAGGGGGGCTCAGAGACCCAGTACTTC
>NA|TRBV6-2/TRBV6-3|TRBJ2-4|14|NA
CASRPQGGANIQYF
TGTGCCAGCAGACCTCAGGGGGGGGCAAACATTCAGTACTTC
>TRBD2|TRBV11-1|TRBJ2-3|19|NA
CASSLTGLAGGRATDTQYF
TGTGCCAGCAGCTTGACGGGACTAGCGGGGGGGCGCGCCACAGATACGCAGTATTTT
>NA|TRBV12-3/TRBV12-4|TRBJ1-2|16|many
CASSLAQFSGNYGYTF
TGTGCCAGCAGTTTAGCGCAGTTTTCAGGGAACTATGGCTACACCTTC
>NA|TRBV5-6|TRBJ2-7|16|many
CASSFGVPGISYEQYF
TGTGCCAGCAGCTTTGGAGTACCGGGAATCTCCTACGAGCAGTACTTC